These T cell receptor beta chains were read from a single sample in a study of T-cell reconstitution after alpha-beta-depleted transplantation in children. TCRdb recomputed calls from the PCR reads with MiXCR, one row per CDR3 protein. The table lists under 150,000 distinct CDR3 sequences, roughly 9% of them singletons, with nearly 25% in the top ten. Sequencing used PBMCs, mostly from graft donor cells, obtained 180 days after TCRalphabeta/CD19-depleted stem cell transplant. These TCRs come from a girl under three years old who had a stem cell transplant for combined immunodeficiency, so the T cells may come from the graft donor. The CDR3 runs from the conserved cysteine through the conserved F or W. D genes are given only for firm matches. A clone size is listed for some rows: how often the clone was seen (once, few, many), or a class if it is expanded.

V: TRBV3-1
size: few
J: TRBJ1-2
D: NA
CDR3: CAISQEGTVYGYTF
DNA: TGTGCCATCAGCCAAGAAGGGACGGTCTATGGCTACACCTTC

V: TRBV10-3
size: few
J: TRBJ2-7
D: NA
CDR3: CAIKGPGYEQYF
DNA: TGTGCCATCAAGGGCCCGGGCTACGAGCAGTACTTC

V: TRBV20-1
size: many
J: TRBJ2-3
D: NA
CDR3: CSATGYTDTQYF
DNA: TGCAGTGCTACGGGCTACACAGATACGCAGTATTTT

V: TRBV27
size: NA
J: TRBJ1-2
D: NA
CDR3: CASSLGGSGYTF
DNA: TGTGCCAGCAGTTTGGGGGGGAGTGGCTACACCTTC

V: TRBV4-3
size: few
J: TRBJ2-6
D: TRBD1
CDR3: CASSQERQGRSGANVLTF
DNA: TGCGCCAGCAGCCAAGAAAGACAGGGGAGGAGTGGGGCCAACGTCCTGACTTTC

V: TRBV20-1
size: NA
J: TRBJ2-5
D: TRBD1
CDR3: CSAGTGRETQYF
DNA: TGCAGTGCTGGGACAGGGCGGGAGACCCAGTACTTC

V: TRBV12-3/TRBV12-4
size: few
J: TRBJ2-2
D: TRBD2
CDR3: CASRVAGGRTGELFF
DNA: TGTGCCAGCAGGGTAGCGGGAGGACGAACCGGGGAGCTGTTTTTT

V: TRBV5-5
size: NA
J: TRBJ1-1
D: NA
CDR3: CASSFLRPGVANTEAFF
DNA: TGTGCCAGCAGCTTCTTGCGGCCAGGGGTCGCGAACACTGAAGCTTTCTTT

V: TRBV27
size: NA
J: TRBJ2-7
D: NA
CDR3: CASSDLPTGYEQYF
DNA: TGTGCCAGCAGTGACTTACCTACAGGCTACGAGCAGTACTTC

V: TRBV20-1
size: NA
J: TRBJ2-7
D: TRBD2
CDR3: CSARHRLAGDYEQYF
DNA: TGCAGTGCTAGACACCGACTTGCGGGAGACTACGAGCAGTACTTC

V: TRBV18
size: few
J: TRBJ2-3
D: NA
CDR3: CASSPNRASTDTQYF
DNA: TGTGCCAGCTCACCAAACAGGGCGAGCACAGATACGCAGTATTTT

V: TRBV20-1
size: NA
J: TRBJ1-6
D: NA
CDR3: CSAPDDSEPTYNSPLHF
DNA: TGCAGTGCCCCGGACGATTCCGAACCTACCTATAATTCACCCCTCCACTTT

V: TRBV9
size: few
J: TRBJ2-7
D: NA
CDR3: CASSVDFAAYEQYF
DNA: TGTGCCAGCAGCGTAGATTTTGCAGCATACGAGCAGTACTTC

V: TRBV15
size: few
J: TRBJ2-7
D: TRBD1
CDR3: CATSRYRDRGGYETEQYF
DNA: TGTGCCACCAGCAGGTACCGGGACAGGGGAGGATATGAAACCGAGCAGTACTTC

V: TRBV7-6
size: NA
J: TRBJ1-6
D: NA
CDR3: CASSLQHGTDSPLHF
DNA: TGTGCCAGCAGCTTACAGCATGGGACGGATTCACCCCTCCACTTT

V: TRBV6-2/TRBV6-3
size: few
J: TRBJ2-2
D: NA
CDR3: CASSFLLDTGELFF
DNA: TGTGCCAGCAGTTTCCTACTGGACACCGGGGAGCTGTTTTTT

V: TRBV12-3/TRBV12-4
size: few
J: TRBJ2-3
D: TRBD2
CDR3: CASSRLAPPWGTDTQYF
DNA: TGTGCCAGCAGTCGACTAGCTCCCCCTTGGGGCACAGATACGCAGTATTTT